This section outlines one T cell receptor beta chain sequence together with its context. This sample is drawn from a study of blood T cell repertoires in COVID-19. Study-level information: Sources were T cells, B-cell-depleted T cells, or PBMCs; the material itself was cDNA or gDNA.

Sequencing used immunoSEQ multiplex PCR; TCRdb keeps in-frame clones, though not all of them. The sample has 400,000 or so clones, around 91% seen once. Donors were grouped by their self-reported clinical history. Germline CDR1 is SGHTA and CDR2 is FQGNSA. The V and J ends lost 6 bases and 0 bases, in that order; junction bases with no gene match: 1. This CDR3 is 15 amino acids long. This clonotype originated in a man aged 30 to 45 who had recovered from COVID-19. Sequencing was performed on PBMCs or T cells enriched from blood (not recorded which). The rearrangement joins TRBV7-2 to TRBJ2-3; TRBD2 agrees at 12 bases. CDR3 sequence reads: CASRTSGGSTDTQYF. The CDR3 region has the DNA TGTGCCAGCAGGACTAGCGGGGGTAGCACAGATACGCAGTATTTT.